This TCR beta chain appears in the sequencing data of a study of blood T cell repertoires in COVID-19. Germline CDR1 and CDR2: SGHRS and YFSETQ. CDR3 length: 12 residues. V lost 2 bases and J lost 4, with 6 bases in between. Original processing methods: Estimation of nucleated cell counts was performed using reference gene primer amplification. The table came from immunoSEQ multiplex PCR; TCRdb's copy has only in-frame clones and leaves some out. V, J and clone size derive from that table, while D and trimming were established from the DNA sequence. The table shows 250,000 or so clones, with about 93% occurring only once.

The sequence came from a man aged 25 to 40 with COVID-19, enrolled during active disease. Sequenced sample: peripheral blood. The rearrangement joins TRBV5-1 to TRBJ2-5; D call uncertain. The CDR3 protein is CASSFQSETQYF. CDR3 sequence (DNA): TGCGCCAGCAGCTTCCAGTCAGAGACCCAGTACTTC.